A selection of T cell receptor beta chains follows, all from one sample in a study of cytomegalovirus exposure and HLA in healthy donors. The table came from immunoSEQ multiplex PCR; TCRdb's copy has only in-frame clones and leaves some out. The table lists 170,000 or so clones, 84% of them singletons. The material sequenced was PBMCs. These receptors came from a man between 18 and 29 years old in good health and CMV-seronegative. Each CDR3 is given with its conserved first and last residue. Clone sizes are given selectively: once, few, many, or a class where the clone is expanded.

- TRBV2 CAGSGGGYGGSGFEAFF
- TRBV6-5 CASSYWTWTRQETQYF
- TRBV4-1 CASSQGRDRAEPQHF
- TRBV28 CASIDRRNTEAFF
- TRBV14 CASSQDFWVGQGAGELFF
- TRBV9 CASSVSLPDTGELFF
few TRBV7-2 CASSPGISEQYF
- TRBV5-4 CASSGDSQGPYEQYF
- TRBV30 CAWQGLAAKNIQYF
once TRBV4-1 CASSQGQDRQPQHF
- TRBV5-1 CASSARQGMNTEAFF
- TRBV6-1 CASSEPSEQYF